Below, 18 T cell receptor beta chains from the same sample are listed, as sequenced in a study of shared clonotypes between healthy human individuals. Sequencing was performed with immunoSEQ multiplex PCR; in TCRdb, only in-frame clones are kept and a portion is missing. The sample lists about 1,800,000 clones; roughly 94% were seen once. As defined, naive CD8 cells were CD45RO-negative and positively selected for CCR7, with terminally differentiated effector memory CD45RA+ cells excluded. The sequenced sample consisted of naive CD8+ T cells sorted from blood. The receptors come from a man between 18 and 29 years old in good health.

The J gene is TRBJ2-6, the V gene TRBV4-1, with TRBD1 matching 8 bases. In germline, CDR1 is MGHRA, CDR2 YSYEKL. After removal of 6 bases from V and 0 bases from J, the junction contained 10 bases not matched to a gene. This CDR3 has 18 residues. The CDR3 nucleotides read TGCGCCAGCAGGATGGGACAGGTTCCTTCCTCTGGGGCCAACGTCCTGACTTTC. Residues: CASRMGQVPSSGANVLTF.

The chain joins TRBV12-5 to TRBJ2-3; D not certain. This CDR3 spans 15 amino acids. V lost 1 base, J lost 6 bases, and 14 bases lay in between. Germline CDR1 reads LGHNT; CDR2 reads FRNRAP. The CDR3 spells CASGLGLSSVDTQYF. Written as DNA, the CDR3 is TGTGCTAGTGGTTTGGGCCTTAGCTCGGTCGATACGCAGTATTTT.

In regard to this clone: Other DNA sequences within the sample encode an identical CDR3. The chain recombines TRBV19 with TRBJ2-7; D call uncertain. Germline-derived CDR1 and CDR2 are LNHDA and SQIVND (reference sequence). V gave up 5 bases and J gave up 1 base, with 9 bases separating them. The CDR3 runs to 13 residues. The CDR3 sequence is CASSPGGSYEQYF. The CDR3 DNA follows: TGTGCCAGTAGTCCCGGCGGATCCTACGAGCAGTACTTC.

The DNA of the CDR3 is TGTGCCTGGAGTCCCGGACAGGGGGCCGAAGCTTTCTTT. Amino acid sequence: CAWSPGQGAEAFF. The chain employs TRBV30 and TRBJ1-1, with 11 bases that match TRBD1. Looked up from germline, CDR1 is GTSNPN and CDR2 is SVGIG (reference sequence). This CDR3 spans 13 amino acids. The junction had 4 bases not matched to a gene; V was cut back by 2 bases and J by 8 bases. The whole variable domain, remainder taken from reference TRBV30 and TRBJ1-1, is SQTIHQWPATLVQPVGSPLSLECTVEGTSNPNLYWYRQAAGRGLQLLFYSVGIGQISSEVPQNLSASRPQDRQFILSSKKLLLSDSGFYLCAWSPGQGAEAFFGQGTRLTVV.

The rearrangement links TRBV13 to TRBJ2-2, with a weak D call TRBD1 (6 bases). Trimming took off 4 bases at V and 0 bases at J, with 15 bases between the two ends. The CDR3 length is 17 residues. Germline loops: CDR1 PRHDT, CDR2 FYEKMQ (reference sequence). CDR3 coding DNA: TGTGCCAGCAGCTCCCCGGACAGACCTGCGAACACCGGGGAGCTGTTTTTT. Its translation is CASSSPDRPANTGELFF.

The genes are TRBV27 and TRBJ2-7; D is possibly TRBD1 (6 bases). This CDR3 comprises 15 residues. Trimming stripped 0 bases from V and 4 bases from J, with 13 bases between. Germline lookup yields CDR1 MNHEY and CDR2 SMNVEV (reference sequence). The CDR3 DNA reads TGTGCCAGCAGTTTATCGGGACATGGACTTTACGAGCAGTACTTC. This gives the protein CASSLSGHGLYEQYF.

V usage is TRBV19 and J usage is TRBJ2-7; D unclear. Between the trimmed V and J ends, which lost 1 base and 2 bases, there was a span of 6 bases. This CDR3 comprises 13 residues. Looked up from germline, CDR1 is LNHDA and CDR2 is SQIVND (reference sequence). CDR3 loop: CASSIVATYEQYF. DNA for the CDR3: TGTGCCAGTAGTATAGTAGCCACCTACGAGCAGTACTTC.

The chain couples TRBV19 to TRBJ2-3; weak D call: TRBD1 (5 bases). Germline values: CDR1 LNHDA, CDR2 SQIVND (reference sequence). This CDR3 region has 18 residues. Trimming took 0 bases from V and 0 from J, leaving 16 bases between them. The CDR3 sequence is CASSIDHVGASSTDTQYF. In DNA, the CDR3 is TGTGCCAGTAGTATAGATCATGTTGGGGCTTCTAGCACAGATACGCAGTATTTT.

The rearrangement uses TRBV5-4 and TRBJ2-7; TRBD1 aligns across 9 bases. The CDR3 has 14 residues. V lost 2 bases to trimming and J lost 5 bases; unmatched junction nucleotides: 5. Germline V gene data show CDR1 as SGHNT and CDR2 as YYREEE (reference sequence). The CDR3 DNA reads TGTGCCAGCAGCTTCCGGGACAGGGTCCACGAGCAGTACTTC. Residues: CASSFRDRVHEQYF. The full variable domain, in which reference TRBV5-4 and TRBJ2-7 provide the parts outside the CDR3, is ETGVTQSPTHLIKTRGQQVTLRCSSQSGHNTVSWYQQALGQGPQFIFQYYREEENGRGNFPPRFSGLQFPNYSSELNVNALELDDSALYLCASSFRDRVHEQYFGPGTRLTVT.

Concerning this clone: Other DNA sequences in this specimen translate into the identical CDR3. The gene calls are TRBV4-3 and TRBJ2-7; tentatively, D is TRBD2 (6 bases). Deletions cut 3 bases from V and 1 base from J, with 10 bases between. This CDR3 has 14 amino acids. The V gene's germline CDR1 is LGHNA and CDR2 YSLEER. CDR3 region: CASSQYSGSYEQYF. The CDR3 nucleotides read TGCGCCAGCAGCCAGTACAGCGGGTCCTACGAGCAGTACTTC.

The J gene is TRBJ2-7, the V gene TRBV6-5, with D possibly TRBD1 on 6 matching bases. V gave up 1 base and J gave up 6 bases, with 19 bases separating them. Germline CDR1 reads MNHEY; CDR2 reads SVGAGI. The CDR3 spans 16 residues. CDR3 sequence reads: CASSYLFSGALGEQYF. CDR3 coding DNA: TGTGCCAGCAGTTACTTATTTTCAGGGGCCCTGGGCGAGCAGTACTTC.

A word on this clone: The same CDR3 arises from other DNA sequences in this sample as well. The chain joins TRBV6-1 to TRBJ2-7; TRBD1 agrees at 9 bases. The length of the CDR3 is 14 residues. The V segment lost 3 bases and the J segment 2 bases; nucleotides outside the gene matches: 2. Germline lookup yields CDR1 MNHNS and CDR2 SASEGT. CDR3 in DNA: TGTGCCAGCAGTGAGACAGGGGGGACCTACGAGCAGTACTTC. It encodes CASSETGGTYEQYF.

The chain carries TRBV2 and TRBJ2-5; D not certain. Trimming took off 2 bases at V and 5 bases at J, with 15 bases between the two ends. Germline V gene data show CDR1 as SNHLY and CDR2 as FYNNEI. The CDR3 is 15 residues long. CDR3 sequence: CASSELLDPGETQYF. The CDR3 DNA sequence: TGTGCCAGCAGTGAATTGCTTGACCCTGGGGAGACCCAGTACTTC.

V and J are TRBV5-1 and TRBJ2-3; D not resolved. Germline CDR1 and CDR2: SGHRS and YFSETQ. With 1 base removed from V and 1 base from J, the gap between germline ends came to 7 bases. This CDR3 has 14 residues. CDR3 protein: CASSLLVGTDTQYF. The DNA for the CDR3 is TGCGCCAGCAGCTTGTTGGTAGGCACAGATACGCAGTATTTT.

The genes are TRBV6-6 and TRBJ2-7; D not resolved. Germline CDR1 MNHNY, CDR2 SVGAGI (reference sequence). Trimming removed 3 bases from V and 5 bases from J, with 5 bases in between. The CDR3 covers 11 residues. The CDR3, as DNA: TGTGCCAGCAGTTATCAGAACGAGCAGTACTTC. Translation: CASSYQNEQYF.

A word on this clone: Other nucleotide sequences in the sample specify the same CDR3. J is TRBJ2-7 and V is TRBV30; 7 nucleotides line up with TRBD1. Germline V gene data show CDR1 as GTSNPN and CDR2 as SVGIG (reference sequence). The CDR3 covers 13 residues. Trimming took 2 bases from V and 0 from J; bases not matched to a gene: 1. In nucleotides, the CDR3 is TGTGCCTGGAGTCGGGACAGCTCCTACGAGCAGTACTTC. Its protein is CAWSRDSSYEQYF.

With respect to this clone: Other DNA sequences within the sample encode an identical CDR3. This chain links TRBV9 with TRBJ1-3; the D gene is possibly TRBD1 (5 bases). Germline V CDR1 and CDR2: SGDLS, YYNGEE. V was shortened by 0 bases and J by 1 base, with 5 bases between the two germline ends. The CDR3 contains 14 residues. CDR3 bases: TGTGCCAGCAGCGTAGAGGGGTCTGGAAACACCATATATTTT. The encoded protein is CASSVEGSGNTIYF.

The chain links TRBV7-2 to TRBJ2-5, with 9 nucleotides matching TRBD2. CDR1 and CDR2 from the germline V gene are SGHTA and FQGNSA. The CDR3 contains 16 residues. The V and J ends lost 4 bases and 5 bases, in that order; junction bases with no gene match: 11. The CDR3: CASSSRGRVYTETQYF. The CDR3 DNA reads TGTGCCAGCAGCTCCCGCGGGAGGGTTTATACGGAGACCCAGTACTTC.